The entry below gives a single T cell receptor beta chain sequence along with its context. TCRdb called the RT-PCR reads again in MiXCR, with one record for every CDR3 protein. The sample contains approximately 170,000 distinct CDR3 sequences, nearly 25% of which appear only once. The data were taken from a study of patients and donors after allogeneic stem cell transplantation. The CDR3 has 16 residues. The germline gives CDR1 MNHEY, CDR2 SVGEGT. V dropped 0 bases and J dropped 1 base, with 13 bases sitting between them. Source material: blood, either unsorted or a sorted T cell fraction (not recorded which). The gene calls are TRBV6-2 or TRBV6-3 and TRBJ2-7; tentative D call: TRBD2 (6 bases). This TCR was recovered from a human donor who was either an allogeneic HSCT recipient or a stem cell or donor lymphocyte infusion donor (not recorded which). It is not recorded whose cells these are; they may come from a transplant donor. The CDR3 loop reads CASSYSRGNPSYEQYF. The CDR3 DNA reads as TGTGCCAGCAGTTACTCTCGGGGGAATCCATCCTACGAGCAGTACTTC.